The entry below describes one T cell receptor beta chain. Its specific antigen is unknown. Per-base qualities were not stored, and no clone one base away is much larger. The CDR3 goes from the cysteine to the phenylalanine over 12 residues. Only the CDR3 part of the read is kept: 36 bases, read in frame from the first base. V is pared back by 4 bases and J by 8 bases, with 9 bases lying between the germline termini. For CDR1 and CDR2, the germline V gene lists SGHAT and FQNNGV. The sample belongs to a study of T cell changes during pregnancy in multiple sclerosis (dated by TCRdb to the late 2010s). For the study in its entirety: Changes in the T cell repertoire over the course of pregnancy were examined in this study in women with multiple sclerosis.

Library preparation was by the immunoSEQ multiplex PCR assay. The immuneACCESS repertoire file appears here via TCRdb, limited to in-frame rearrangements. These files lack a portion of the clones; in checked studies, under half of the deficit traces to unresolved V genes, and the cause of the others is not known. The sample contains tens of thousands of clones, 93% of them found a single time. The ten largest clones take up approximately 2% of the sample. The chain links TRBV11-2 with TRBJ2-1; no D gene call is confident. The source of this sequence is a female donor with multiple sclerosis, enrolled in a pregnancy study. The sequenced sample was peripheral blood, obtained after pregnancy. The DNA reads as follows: TGTGCCAGCAGCTCCTATAGCCATGAGCAGTTCTTC. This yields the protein CASSSYSHEQFF.